This entry is about one TCR beta chain. Original analysis: The assay estimated nucleated cells by amplifying reference gene primers. This table comes from immunoSEQ multiplex PCR, and its TCRdb copy is limited to in-frame clones, with some not included. That table is the source of V, J and clone size, and D and trimming were worked out from the DNA. The sample lists fewer than 700,000 clones; 85% to 90% were seen once. This specimen belongs to a study of blood T cell repertoires in COVID-19. Study as a whole: Material from acute and convalescent COVID-19 was sourced from the United States, Italy and Spain. Sample material is recorded as cDNA or gDNA derived from T cells, B-cell-depleted T cells, or PBMCs.

Patients from Seattle were sampled longitudinally, starting during active infection. The sequence came from a woman aged 45-65 years with COVID-19, enrolled during active disease. The material sequenced was peripheral blood.

CDR3 loop: CAISLGHNTGELFF. In nucleotides, the CDR3 is TGTGCCATCAGCTTGGGACACAACACCGGGGAGCTGTTTTTT. The chain carries TRBV10-3 and TRBJ2-2, with a possible D match to TRBD1 (6 bases). V was clipped by 6 bases and J by 2 bases, with 10 bases between them. CDR3 length: 14 amino acids. Germline-derived CDR1 and CDR2 are ENHRY and SYGVKD.